The 3 T cell receptor beta chains reported below all come from one sample, sequenced in a study of cytomegalovirus exposure and HLA in healthy donors. PCR amplification relied on 60 Vbeta primers (plus 13 Jbeta primers). Method: immunoSEQ multiplex PCR; TCRdb's copy keeps in-frame clones and lacks some. The repertoire holds 110,000 or so clones, with 82% as singletons. Sequences were obtained from PBMCs. These receptors originate from a woman aged 18 to 35 in good health and CMV-seronegative.

This chain joins TRBV5-1 and TRBJ1-1; perhaps TRBD1 as D (6 bases). This CDR3 contains 16 residues. V lost 0 bases and J lost 2, with 14 bases in between. The germline gives CDR1 SGHRS, CDR2 YFSETQ. The CDR3 loop is CASSLVGGGGNTEAFF. CDR3 nucleotides: TGCGCCAGCAGCTTGGTGGGGGGGGGCGGAAACACTGAAGCTTTCTTT.

This chain's CDR3 is CASSPNYNSPLHF. The CDR3 nucleotides read TGTGCCAGCAGCCCCAACTATAATTCACCCCTCCACTTT. The rearrangement joins TRBV14 to TRBJ1-6; D unclear. V was cut by 4 bases and J by 3 bases, with 4 bases left in between. This CDR3 comprises 13 residues. Germline CDR1 SGHDN, CDR2 FVKESK. The full variable domain, rest sourced from reference TRBV14 and TRBJ1-6, is EAGVTQFPSHSVIEKGQTVTLRCDPISGHDNLYWYRRVMGKEIKFLLHFVKESKQDESGMPNNRFLAERTGGTYSTLKVQPAELEDSGVYFCASSPNYNSPLHFGNGTRLTVT.

This clone has more than one count but fewer than ten. The chain has TRBV28 and TRBJ1-4; D may be TRBD1 (6 bases). The CDR3 runs 13 residues. With 5 bases removed from V and 6 bases from J, the gap between germline ends came to 10 bases. In germline, CDR1 is MDHEN, CDR2 SYDVKM. In DNA form, the CDR3 reads TGTGCCAGCAGTGGGACATTCGATGAAAAACTGTTTTTT. Residues: CASSGTFDEKLFF.